The 9 T cell receptor beta chains given below trace back to one sample, sequenced in a study of shared clonotypes between healthy human individuals (dated by TCRdb to the early 2020s). CD8 naive samples were obtained by positive selection for CCR7 among CD45RO-negative cells, yielding a CD45RA+CCR7+ population from which TemRA cells were excluded. The library was generated by the immunoSEQ multiplex PCR assay. TCRdb mirrors the immuneACCESS table, restricted to in-frame sequences. Some clones are absent from its copies; in checked studies, under half trace to an unresolved V gene, and the reason for the others is unknown. This sample has roughly 2.1 million clones in its table, and around 93% of those were observed once. The ten top clones hold roughly 1.8% of the sample. The sample taken for sequencing was naive CD8+ T cells from PBMCs. Read against the paper, the sample's cell subset or site label means: CD45RA+CCR7+. The source of these receptors is a young man in good health. Some clones in this sample may be carry-over from other donors' samples.

The chain links TRBV7-9 to TRBJ2-3; D is unclear. V dropped 10 bases and J dropped 5 bases, with 13 bases sitting between them. The CDR3 has 12 residues. CDR1 SEHNR and CDR2 FQNEAQ come from the germline V gene (reference sequence). In DNA form, the CDR3 reads TGTGCCACCAACCCGTGGGTAGATACGCAGTATTTT. Amino acid sequence: CATNPWVDTQYF.

This sequence joins TRBV5-4 and TRBJ1-2, with D unresolved. The CDR3 is 14 amino acids. Germline V gene data show CDR1 as SGHNT and CDR2 as YYREEE (reference sequence). Trimming shortened V by 5 bases and J by 6 bases, and 17 bases separated the two germline ends. In DNA form, the CDR3 reads TGTGCCAGCAGGTTAACCGGAGAAGGCGATGGCTACACCTTC. This gives the protein CASRLTGEGDGYTF.

Notes on this clone: This specimen includes other DNA sequences encoding the same CDR3. CDR3 residues: CASSYGTGSSYEQYF. The CDR3 nucleotides are TGTGCCAGCAGTTATGGGACGGGCTCTTCCTACGAGCAGTACTTC. The chain recombines TRBV6-5 with TRBJ2-7, with D perhaps matching TRBD1 or TRBD2 (5 bases each). The CDR3 extends over 15 amino acids. V dropped 3 bases and J dropped 1 base, with 13 bases sitting between them. The germline gives CDR1 MNHEY, CDR2 SVGAGI.

The chain uses TRBV28 and TRBJ2-3; 7 bases match TRBD1. The CDR3 is 17 residues long. The junction had 13 bases not matched to a gene; V was cut back by 5 bases and J by 2 bases. The germline V gene encodes CDR1 MDHEN and CDR2 SYDVKM. This CDR3 is CASSLTPPGQTTDTQYF. The CDR3 coding sequence is TGTGCCAGCAGTCTAACGCCTCCGGGACAGACCACAGATACGCAGTATTTT.

This clone was recorded once. V gene TRBV7-6 combines with J gene TRBJ2-7; D gene ambiguous. CDR1 and CDR2 (germline): SGHVS, FNYEAQ. V was trimmed by 1 base and J by 7 bases, leaving 8 bases between them. The CDR3 loop spans 12 amino acids. Here the CDR3 reads CASSLGFGEQYF. The CDR3 nucleotides are TGTGCCAGCAGCTTAGGGTTTGGGGAGCAGTACTTC.

The rearrangement joins TRBV7-3 to TRBJ2-6; the match to TRBD1 covers 10 bases. The V and J ends lost 6 bases and 6 bases, in that order; junction bases with no gene match: 5. The CDR3 sequence is 15 residues long. Germline loops: CDR1 SGHTA, CDR2 FQGTGA. CDR3: CASSSDRGAANVLTF. Here the CDR3 DNA reads TGTGCCAGCAGTTCGGACAGGGGGGCGGCCAACGTCCTGACTTTC.

The sample holds a few counts of this clone. The chain is built from TRBV27 and TRBJ1-1; possible D gene TRBD1, 6 bases. V was clipped by 2 bases and J by 1 base, with 11 bases between them. CDR1 and CDR2 (germline): MNHEY, SMNVEV (reference sequence). This CDR3 contains 15 residues. The DNA for the CDR3 is TGTGCCAGCAGTTTAATGGTCAGGGGGAACACTGAAGCTTTCTTT. Protein product: CASSLMVRGNTEAFF.

The chain has TRBV15 and TRBJ1-1, with D possibly TRBD1 on 5 matching bases. CDR1 and CDR2 from the germline V gene are LNHNV and YYDKDF (reference sequence). V shed 3 bases and J shed 0 bases, with 8 bases lying between them. The CDR3 loop spans 14 amino acids. The DNA for the CDR3 is TGTGCCACCAGCAGGGGACGGTTGAACACTGAAGCTTTCTTT. Its protein product is CATSRGRLNTEAFF.

The chain carries TRBV5-6 and TRBJ2-6; a possible D gene is TRBD1 (6 bases). Germline V lookup: CDR1 SGHDT, CDR2 YYEEEE. This CDR3 is built from 15 residues. Trimming took off 4 bases at V and 4 bases at J, with 12 bases between the two ends. For the CDR3, the DNA is TGTGCCAGCAGCCCCGACAGGTACGGGGCCAACGTCCTGACTTTC. This translates into CASSPDRYGANVLTF.